A single sample is the source of the 28 T cell receptor beta chains below, sequenced in a study of blood T cells in healthy people across ages. It was with a sample-barcoded 5' primer and a J-beta primer mix that a second PCR of roughly 7 to 12 cycles was run. TCRdb processed the 5' RACE reads anew with MiXCR; each CDR3 protein has one entry. The data contain around 870,000 distinct CDR3 sequences, about 30% of them singletons. Sequenced sample: blood. The source of these receptors is a woman older than 75 in good health.

The gene calls are TRBV6-6 and TRBJ1-4; 7 positions agree with TRBD1. J was trimmed by 3 bases and V by 6 bases; bases with no gene match: 7. Germline CDR1 is MNHNY and CDR2 is SVGAGI (reference sequence). CDR3 length: 15 residues. The CDR3 here is CASSQGQPSNEKLFF. The CDR3 region has the DNA TGTGCCAGCAGCCAGGGACAGCCCTCTAATGAAAAACTGTTTTTT.

This clonotype was recorded many times. This chain uses TRBV29-1 with TRBJ1-2; 9 bases fit TRBD1. The length of the CDR3 is 14 residues. V was clipped by 6 bases and J by 5 bases; unmatched bases: 10. Germline lookup yields CDR1 SQVTM and CDR2 ANQGSEA. CDR3: CSVISGTGNYGYTF. The CDR3 nucleotides are TGCAGCGTGATATCCGGGACAGGGAATTATGGCTACACCTTC.

J is TRBJ1-2 and V is TRBV28, with D unclear. Trimming removed 7 bases at V and 4 bases at J, with 10 bases between. CDR1 is MDHEN, CDR2 SYDVKM, per germline. CDR3 size: 12 residues. The CDR3 bases are TGTGCCAGCACACGAATTACCTATGGCTACACCTTC. It encodes CASTRITYGYTF.

This clonotype was seen ten or more times. The chain couples TRBV12-3 or TRBV12-4 to TRBJ2-7; TRBD2 matches at 10 bases. The V segment lost 5 bases and the J segment 7 bases; nucleotides outside the gene matches: 14. The CDR3 has 16 amino acids. CDR3 in DNA: TGTGCCAGCAGTCGATTACTAGCGGGGCCATCCCGAGAGCAGTACTTC. This codes for CASSRLLAGPSREQYF.

V usage is TRBV4-1 and J usage is TRBJ2-4; unclear D gene. The assigned J gene may be wrong: the sequence end matches TRBJ2-7 better. The CDR3 covers 13 residues. Germline CDR1 and CDR2: MGHRA and YSYEKL. This CDR3 is CASSQGSPYEQYF. For the CDR3, the DNA is TGCGCCAGCAGCCAGGGCAGCCCCTACGAGCAGTACTTC.

The sample holds a few counts of this clonotype. The chain carries TRBV7-9 and TRBJ2-4; D is unresolved. V was pared by 1 base and J by 6 bases, with 7 bases between. The CDR3 is 13 amino acids. Germline V gene lookup returns CDR1 SEHNR and CDR2 FQNEAQ (reference sequence). The CDR3 protein is CASSLEQGNIQYF. The CDR3 nucleotides read TGTGCCAGCAGCTTAGAACAAGGAAACATTCAGTACTTC. Complete variable domain (other parts from reference TRBV7-9 and TRBJ2-4): DTGVSQNPRHKITKRGQNVTFRCDPISEHNRLYWYRQTLGQGPEFLTYFQNEAQLEKSRLLSDRFSAERPKGSFSTLEIQRTEQGDSAMYLCASSLEQGNIQYFGAGTRLSVL.

The V and J genes are TRBV6-5 and TRBJ1-2; the D gene is possibly TRBD1 (5 bases). Germline-derived CDR1 and CDR2 are MNHEY and SVGAGI. The CDR3 is 17 residues long. Trimming cost V 2 bases and J 6 bases, with 22 bases left between them. The chain's CDR3 is CASSYRGTSGSGDGYTF. The CDR3, as DNA: TGTGCCAGCAGTTACCGGGGGACGTCTGGTAGTGGGGATGGCTACACCTTC.

The table lists this clonotype with many counts. The chain carries TRBV6-6 and TRBJ2-3; no reliable D call. This CDR3 region has 14 residues. Germline-derived CDR1 and CDR2 are MNHNY and SVGAGI (reference sequence). V lost 6 bases and J 2 bases, leaving 12 bases between the germline ends. CDR3 coding DNA: TGTGCCAGCAGGACGGAGTTTACCACAGATACGCAGTATTTT. Translation: CASRTEFTTDTQYF.

This clonotype was seen a handful of times. The chain recombines TRBV20-1 with TRBJ1-4; possible D gene TRBD1, 5 bases. The germline V and J ends were trimmed by 6 bases and 5 bases, with 25 bases remaining between them. CDR1 DFQATT and CDR2 SNEGSKA come from the germline V gene (reference sequence). This CDR3 region has 17 residues. CDR3 in amino acids: CSAKEGSRETANEKLFF. The CDR3 bases are TGCAGTGCCAAAGAGGGGAGCAGGGAGACGGCCAATGAAAAACTGTTTTTT.

Only a few counts were recorded for this clonotype. J is TRBJ2-1 and V is TRBV7-8, with 14 positions matching TRBD2. CDR3 length: 16 amino acids. Per the germline V gene, CDR1 is SGHVS and CDR2 is FQNEAQ. The J segment lost 7 bases and the V segment lost 5 bases, leaving 7 bases of the junction unmatched. In DNA form, the CDR3 reads TGTGCCAGCAGCCGACGACTAGCGGGGGGGCCGAATGAGCAGTTCTTC. It specifies CASSRRLAGGPNEQFF.

This clonotype was seen many times. The genes are TRBV12-3 or TRBV12-4 and TRBJ2-3; D ambiguous. The CDR3 consists of 14 residues. V lost 8 bases, J lost 2 bases, and 14 bases lay in between. The CDR3 region has the DNA TGTGCCAGCTTAACTTCCCGAAACACAGATACGCAGTATTTT. Protein sequence: CASLTSRNTDTQYF.

The chain joins TRBV9 to TRBJ2-3; 7 bases match TRBD2. Unmatched junction bases numbered 16, after V lost 0 bases and J lost 6 bases. The CDR3 consists of 18 residues. The germline CDR1 and CDR2 sequences are SGDLS and YYNGEE. CDR3 in DNA: TGTGCCAGCAGCGTAGAGGGGAGGGCGGGGGTGAGTTCGGATACGCAGTATTTT. It is translated as CASSVEGRAGVSSDTQYF.

Many counts were recorded for this clonotype. V is TRBV6-5 and J is TRBJ1-2; the D gene is possibly TRBD1 (5 bases). The CDR3 is made up of 15 amino acids. The ends were cut back, 5 bases at V and 8 bases at J, with 21 bases in the middle. The V gene's germline CDR1 is MNHEY and CDR2 SVGAGI. Written as DNA, the CDR3 is TGTGCCAGCAGTATCAGGGTTGACCCCTCCCTAGGCTACACCTTC. Residues: CASSIRVDPSLGYTF.

This clonotype was observed at least ten times. This sequence joins TRBV27 and TRBJ2-3; D is undetermined. CDR3 length equals 14 residues. Germline CDR1 MNHEY, CDR2 SMNVEV (reference sequence). V was clipped by 3 bases and J by 1 base, with 8 bases between them. CDR3 coding DNA: TGTGCCAGCAGTTTTGCTTCGGGCACAGATACGCAGTATTTT. It is translated as CASSFASGTDTQYF.

Only a few counts were recorded for this clonotype. The CDR3 spells CASSKRWQGTAYGYTF. The CDR3 DNA is TGTGCCAGCAGCAAAAGGTGGCAGGGCACAGCCTATGGCTACACCTTC. The V and J genes are TRBV21-1 and TRBJ1-2. TRBV21-1 is marked as a pseudogene. The CDR3 covers 16 residues.

This clonotype appeared many times. This chain links TRBV20-1 with TRBJ2-1; D might be TRBD1 (6 bases). The ends were cut back, 6 bases at V and 4 bases at J, with 19 bases in the middle. Germline loops: CDR1 DFQATT, CDR2 SNEGSKA (reference sequence). This CDR3 is built from 15 residues. The CDR3 nucleotides read TGCAGTGCCCCCCCGGGACATACTACTTACAATGAGCAGTTCTTC. Encoded protein: CSAPPGHTTYNEQFF.

The sample holds many counts of this clonotype. The gene calls are TRBV12-3 or TRBV12-4 and TRBJ2-3; D is possibly TRBD2 (5 bases). CDR3 length: 15 amino acids. With 0 bases removed from V and 0 bases from J, the gap between germline ends came to 7 bases. In nucleotides, the CDR3 is TGTGCCAGCAGTTTAGCGGGAGTGAGCACAGATACGCAGTATTTT. This gives the protein CASSLAGVSTDTQYF.

The sample holds many counts of this clonotype. The V gene is TRBV7-8, the J gene TRBJ2-5; D may be TRBD2 (6 bases). Germline V gives CDR1 SGHVS, CDR2 FQNEAQ. The CDR3 has 16 residues. Trimming shortened V by 2 bases and J by 5 bases, and 18 bases separated the two germline ends. CDR3 sequence (DNA): TGTGCCAGCAGCTTACGAACCGGTCGGGAGAGGGAGACCCAGTACTTC. Translated: CASSLRTGRERETQYF.

The sample holds one count of this clonotype. One end of the junction is discordant with germline, which a read error may explain. This chain uses TRBV7-2 with TRBJ2-1; 7 nucleotides line up with TRBD2. The germline gives CDR1 SGHTA, CDR2 FQGNSA. The CDR3 is 15 residues long. The CDR3 DNA follows: TGTGCCAGCAGTTTAGATGGGGGGGAATACAATGAGCAGTTCTTC. Translated, it gives CASSLDGGEYNEQFF.

The sample holds many counts of this clonotype. This chain connects TRBV5-1 to TRBJ2-1, with a possible D match to TRBD1 (6 bases). The CDR3 is 16 amino acids. Trimming left V 3 bases short and J 1 base short, with 14 bases between. Germline loops: CDR1 SGHRS, CDR2 YFSETQ. The CDR3 protein is CASSSSGVSSYNEQFF. The CDR3 coding sequence is TGCGCCAGCAGCTCCTCAGGGGTCTCGTCCTACAATGAGCAGTTCTTC.

This clonotype was observed at least ten times. The V and J genes are TRBV7-9 and TRBJ2-7; TRBD1 matches at 9 bases. The CDR3 contains 14 residues. J gave up 0 bases and V 5 bases, and 2 bases lay outside the gene matches. The germline CDR1 and CDR2 sequences are SEHNR and FQNEAQ (reference sequence). CDR3 coding DNA: TGTGCCAGCAGCCAGACAGGGGGCTCCTACGAGCAGTACTTC. Amino acid sequence: CASSQTGGSYEQYF.

Remarks on this clonotype: Just one base apart from a much larger clone, this may be a read error. This chain uses TRBV12-3 or TRBV12-4 with TRBJ1-5, with D unclear. The CDR3 consists of 15 residues. The CDR3 DNA sequence: TGTGCCAGCAGTTTAGCTCGACGGTGGGGTCAGCCCCGGCATTTT. Its protein product is CASSLARRWGQPRHF.

At least ten counts were recorded for this clonotype. This rearrangement joins TRBV7-9 to TRBJ2-6; 8 nucleotides line up with TRBD1. From germline, CDR1 is SEHNR and CDR2 FQNEAQ (reference sequence). CDR3 length: 16 amino acids. The trim removed 10 bases at V and 0 bases at J, leaving 8 bases unmatched. CDR3 in DNA: TGTGCCATTCCGGGACAGGCGAACTCTGGGGCCAACGTCCTGACTTTC. Translated: CAIPGQANSGANVLTF. The full variable domain, rest sourced from reference TRBV7-9 and TRBJ2-6, is DTGVSQNPRHKITKRGQNVTFRCDPISEHNRLYWYRQTLGQGPEFLTYFQNEAQLEKSRLLSDRFSAERPKGSFSTLEIQRTEQGDSAMYLCAIPGQANSGANVLTFGAGSRLTVL.

For this clonotype: An end of the junction does not agree with germline; a read error may underlie this. The J gene is TRBJ2-5, the V gene TRBV24-1; the D is unclear. The CDR3 is made up of 13 amino acids. Per the germline V gene, CDR1 is KGHDR and CDR2 is SFDVKD. CDR3 sequence (DNA): TGTGCCACCAATGATTCGGCCAGGGAGACCCAGTACTTC. Translated, it gives CATNDSARETQYF.

This clonotype was seen many times. This rearrangement joins TRBV28 to TRBJ1-2; tentative D call: TRBD1 (5 bases). The CDR3 is 14 residues long. Looked up from germline, CDR1 is MDHEN and CDR2 is SYDVKM. Trimming cost V 6 bases and J 2 bases, with 13 bases left between them. The chain's CDR3 is CASSLGAGNYGYTF. The CDR3 nucleotides are TGTGCCAGCAGCTTAGGCGCAGGGAACTATGGCTACACCTTC.

V usage is TRBV14 and J usage is TRBJ2-5; D gene uncertain. The CDR3 runs 15 residues. Trimming shortened V by 4 bases and J by 2 bases, and 14 bases separated the two germline ends. CDR1 and CDR2 (germline): SGHDN, FVKESK. The CDR3 reads CASSPLGPRQETQYF. The CDR3 coding sequence is TGTGCCAGCAGCCCACTCGGACCTCGTCAAGAGACCCAGTACTTC.

Many counts were recorded for this clonotype. The rearrangement joins TRBV7-2 to TRBJ2-5; D gene ambiguous. Between the trimmed V and J ends, which lost 2 bases and 3 bases, there was a span of 10 bases. The CDR3 spans 14 residues. CDR1 and CDR2 from the germline V gene are SGHTA and FQGNSA. CDR3 sequence reads: CASSLSQIEETQYF. CDR3 bases: TGTGCCAGCAGCTTATCTCAGATAGAAGAGACCCAGTACTTC.

Concerning this clonotype: A much larger clone lies a single base off, so this may be a read error. The V gene is TRBV24-1, the J gene TRBJ1-2; D may be TRBD1 (5 bases). The CDR3 consists of 13 residues. CDR1 and CDR2 (germline): KGHDR, SFDVKD. CDR3 bases: TGTGCCGCCAGTGAACGGGACTCCAACGGCTACACCTTC. Translated, it gives CAASERDSNGYTF.